This TCR beta chain emerged from a study of long-term antiretroviral therapy in people with HIV. The assay, immunoSEQ v3.0, was run at survey level. Profiling relied on immunoSEQ multiplex PCR, and the TCRdb table lists in-frame clones only, not all of them. The profile shows roughly 18,000 clones, about 81% of them singletons. The TCR comes from a woman between 50 and 59 years old with HIV. Sequenced here: unsorted PBMCs, sampled 0.3 years after starting antiretroviral therapy.

CDR3 DNA: TGTGCCAGCAGAGACAGGGGGTTAGTCTACGAGCAGTACGTC. Its protein product is CASRDRGLVYEQYV. V is TRBV7-9 and J is TRBJ2-7, with 9 nucleotides matching TRBD1. CDR3 size: 14 residues. The V segment lost 6 bases and the J segment 3 bases; nucleotides outside the gene matches: 6. Germline V gene lookup returns CDR1 SEHNR and CDR2 FQNEAQ (reference sequence).